This T cell receptor beta chain was retrieved from a study of cytomegalovirus exposure and HLA in healthy donors. Amplification used 60 Vbeta primers and 13 Jbeta primers. Using immunoSEQ multiplex PCR, the repertoire was profiled, and TCRdb retains in-frame clones only, with some absent. The repertoire holds approximately 160,000 clones, with around 75% as singletons. The sample taken for sequencing was PBMCs. This TCR derives from a man aged 18 to 35 in good health and CMV-seronegative.

CDR3 loop: CSAWTNEAFF. In nucleotides, the CDR3 is TGCAGTGCTTGGACAAATGAAGCTTTCTTT. The genes are TRBV20-1 and TRBJ1-1, with D tentatively TRBD1 (5 bases). V lost 5 bases and J 7 bases, leaving 8 bases between the germline ends. The germline V gene has CDR1 DFQATT and CDR2 SNEGSKA (reference sequence). The length of the CDR3 is 10 residues.